This TCR beta chain stems from a study of blood T cell repertoires in COVID-19 (TCRdb year 2020). Concerning the study at large: The collaborator samples originated in the United States, Italy and Spain and spanned the acute and convalescent phases of COVID-19. Sample metadata almost always included a de-identified subject ID, COVID-19 status, age in years and sex. Deeply sampled blood TCRbeta repertoires from subjects exposed to, actively infected with, or recovered from COVID-19 were included in the dataset. Where HLA class I and class II types were available, the types were taken from metadata supplied by the sample provider, not from assay-based typing. The repertoires were released in a freely available public database meant as a resource for research on the immune response to SARS-CoV-2. Samples were obtained from the ongoing ImmuneRACE study (first 160 participants) and from some 1,200 subjects provided by 6 global collaborators. The material from the prospective study consisted of cDNA or gDNA derived from T cells, B-cell-depleted T cells, or PBMCs.

As for this clone: Its binding antigen is unknown. No much larger clone is present one base from it, and per-base qualities are unavailable.

TCRbeta CDR3 regions were amplified from genomic DNA by means of the immunoSEQ Assay, a bias-controlled multiplex PCR. Concerning the study's data processing: Nucleated cell counts per sample were estimated from amplification of reference gene primers within the assay. To quantify the absolute abundance of each unique TCRbeta CDR3 rearrangement, sequence reads were collapsed and filtered. For each sample, productive Simpson clonality was calculated as the square root of Simpson's diversity index over productive rearrangements. Imported from immuneACCESS, the table was reduced by TCRdb to in-frame sequences with V and J called. These copies leave out some clones; in studies compared against another copy, an unresolved V gene accounts for under half, and the cause of the remainder is not known. V, J and clone size derive from that table, while D and trimming were established from the DNA sequence. This sample comprises tens of thousands of clones, about 86% of them detected only once. In total, the top ten clones hold approximately 5% of the sample.

Looking up the germline V gene yields CDR1 KGHSH and CDR2 LQKENI. The CDR3, from cysteine to phenylalanine, totals 15 residues. The read is trimmed to its CDR3 DNA, 45 bases read in frame from base 1. Between the V and J ends, shortened by 3 bases and 2 bases respectively, the junction contains 13 bases. General findings and caveats noted by the study authors: Clinical and demographic metadata were provided uncurated, with the amount varying by source and participant.

Whole blood was collected in K2EDTA tubes by collaborating institutions according to the institutions' own protocols. For TCRbeta analysis, collaborator samples were shipped as frozen whole blood, as isolated PBMCs, or as DNA extracted from either sample type. The sample comprised peripheral blood. The chain uses TRBV18 and TRBJ2-5; D gene: possibly TRBD2, on 6 matching bases. This clonotype originated in a woman in her sixties or seventies with active COVID-19. The CDR3 reads CASSPQTGAQETQYF. The DNA sequence follows: TGTGCCAGCTCACCGCAGACGGGAGCTCAAGAGACCCAGTACTTC.